The next 18 T cell receptor beta chains were all read from a single sample in a study of T cells after posttransplantation cyclophosphamide. Produced via immunoSEQ multiplex PCR; TCRdb's table is partial and in-frame only. There are 10,000 to 13,000 clones in the sample; 85% to 95% occur only once, and 0.3% lies in the top ten. The sequenced sample was naive CD8+ T cells sorted from PBMCs. Every receptor here comes from a young man in good health and a related stem cell transplant donor.

The rearrangement links TRBV28 to TRBJ2-1, with D possibly being TRBD1 (6 bases). Germline-derived CDR1 and CDR2 are MDHEN and SYDVKM. The CDR3 consists of 14 residues. The V and J ends lost 5 bases and 5 bases respectively, with 13 bases between them. Written as DNA, the CDR3 is TGTGCCAGCAGTACAGGGACCTATAACAATGAGCAGTTCTTC. Translated, it gives CASSTGTYNNEQFF.

The chain uses TRBV11-2 and TRBJ2-5, with D unclear. Germline V lookup: CDR1 SGHAT, CDR2 FQNNGV. The CDR3 consists of 12 residues. Trimming took off 4 bases at V and 1 base at J, with 4 bases between the two ends. The CDR3 loop reads CASSSVQETQYF. CDR3 nucleotide sequence: TGTGCCAGCAGCTCCGTCCAAGAGACCCAGTACTTC.

This sequence joins TRBV5-1 and TRBJ1-1; 7 bases are shared with TRBD1. With V trimmed by 6 bases and J by 2 bases, 16 bases remained unmatched. Germline V gives CDR1 SGHRS, CDR2 YFSETQ. CDR3 size: 17 residues. CDR3 residues: CASTPYNTGALNTEAFF. Here the CDR3 DNA reads TGCGCCAGCACCCCGTATAATACAGGGGCCTTAAACACTGAAGCTTTCTTT.

The chain recombines TRBV28 with TRBJ1-1, with D possibly being TRBD1 (5 bases). The CDR3 totals 14 residues. Trimming shortened V by 3 bases and J by 3 bases, and 11 bases separated the two germline ends. The germline V gene encodes CDR1 MDHEN and CDR2 SYDVKM. DNA of the CDR3: TGTGCCAGCAGTTTCCCAGGGTCCCACACTGAAGCTTTCTTT. Amino acid sequence: CASSFPGSHTEAFF.

In this sample, this clone turned up once. The chain uses TRBV6-1 and TRBJ2-7, with a possible D match to TRBD2 (6 bases). The V gene's germline CDR1 is MNHNS and CDR2 SASEGT. V gave up 1 base and J gave up 2 bases, with 12 bases separating them. CDR3 length: 15 amino acids. This CDR3 is CASSEGGEGPYEQYF. The CDR3 DNA is TGTGCCAGCAGTGAAGGGGGGGAAGGTCCCTACGAGCAGTACTTC.

The chain employs TRBV7-9 and TRBJ1-1, with D possibly being TRBD1 (5 bases). Germline-derived CDR1 and CDR2 are SEHNR and FQNEAQ (reference sequence). Trimming pared 5 bases from V and 1 base from J, leaving 5 bases between. The CDR3 is 12 amino acids. The CDR3 reads CASSDRNTEAFF. The CDR3, as DNA: TGTGCCAGCAGCGACAGGAACACTGAAGCTTTCTTT. Variable domain in full (rest from reference TRBV7-9 and TRBJ1-1): DTGVSQNPRHKITKRGQNVTFRCDPISEHNRLYWYRQTLGQGPEFLTYFQNEAQLEKSRLLSDRFSAERPKGSFSTLEIQRTEQGDSAMYLCASSDRNTEAFFGQGTRLTVV.

The V and J genes are TRBV7-9 and TRBJ2-1; the match to TRBD2 covers 9 bases. Germline V gene data show CDR1 as SEHNR and CDR2 as FQNEAQ (reference sequence). The CDR3 covers 16 residues. Losses at the gene ends were 1 base for V and 4 bases for J; bases not matched to a gene: 5. The CDR3 sequence: CASSLDGSGGYNEQFF. The CDR3 DNA follows: TGTGCCAGCAGCTTAGATGGTAGCGGGGGATACAATGAGCAGTTCTTC.

The chain joins TRBV27 to TRBJ1-5, with D maybe TRBD1 (6 bases). The CDR3 spans 13 residues. The V end was cut by 5 bases, the J end by 3 bases, with 8 bases between. CDR1 is MNHEY and CDR2 is SMNVEV in the germline V gene (reference sequence). The CDR3 loop reads CASSGQFNQPQHF. CDR3 coding DNA: TGTGCCAGCAGTGGACAGTTCAATCAGCCCCAGCATTTT.

This chain connects TRBV4-1 to TRBJ1-4, with 10 bases lining up with TRBD1. The junction had 7 bases not matched to a gene; V was cut back by 2 bases and J by 7 bases. CDR3 size: 16 residues. Germline loops: CDR1 MGHRA, CDR2 YSYEKL. The CDR3 protein is CASSQSTGGGGEKLFF. The CDR3 coding sequence is TGCGCCAGCAGCCAATCGACAGGGGGCGGCGGTGAAAAACTGTTTTTT.

This chain links TRBV27 with TRBJ1-5; 9 bases fit TRBD1. With 6 bases clipped from V and 4 bases from J, the junction kept 4 bases outside the gene matches. Per the germline V gene, CDR1 is MNHEY and CDR2 is SMNVEV (reference sequence). CDR3 length: 14 residues. CDR3 sequence: CASSLGQGNQPQHF. As DNA, the CDR3 is TGTGCCAGCAGCTTGGGACAGGGTAATCAGCCCCAGCATTTT.

This clone was seen just once. The gene calls are TRBV6-6 and TRBJ2-5, with TRBD2 as a possible D gene (6 bases). Germline V gene data show CDR1 as MNHNY and CDR2 as SVGAGI (reference sequence). The length of the CDR3 is 14 residues. V was cut by 7 bases and J by 2 bases, with 14 bases left in between. CDR3 DNA sequence: TGTGCCAGCACCTTACCCGGGACTCAAGAGACCCAGTACTTC. It encodes CASTLPGTQETQYF.

Of note for this clone: The sample carries other DNA sequences with the same CDR3. The V and J genes are TRBV27 and TRBJ2-3, with D tentatively TRBD2 (6 bases). Trimming pared 5 bases from V and 2 bases from J, leaving 17 bases between. Germline CDR1 MNHEY, CDR2 SMNVEV (reference sequence). The CDR3 loop spans 16 amino acids. Written as DNA, the CDR3 is TGTGCCAGCAGTCCCGACTGGGCGGGGACCACAGATACGCAGTATTTT. As protein: CASSPDWAGTTDTQYF.

This clone was seen a few times. This chain uses TRBV4-3 with TRBJ1-5; no firm D call. Germline loops: CDR1 LGHNA, CDR2 YSLEER. The CDR3 contains 16 residues. V was shortened by 4 bases and J by 2 bases, with 15 bases between the two germline ends. The CDR3 reads CASSLPRRLGNQPQHF. CDR3 DNA: TGCGCCAGCAGCCTTCCTCGGAGGTTGGGCAATCAGCCCCAGCATTTT.

This chain joins TRBV7-9 and TRBJ1-2; possible D gene TRBD1, 5 bases. This CDR3 has 13 residues. The V end was cut by 1 base, the J end by 2 bases, with 5 bases between. Germline V gives CDR1 SEHNR, CDR2 FQNEAQ (reference sequence). This CDR3 is CASSLEGNYGYTF. The CDR3 DNA reads TGTGCCAGCAGCTTAGAGGGGAACTATGGCTACACCTTC.

This sequence joins TRBV7-9 and TRBJ2-7; D is possibly TRBD2 (6 bases). The CDR3 loop spans 16 amino acids. CDR1 is SEHNR, CDR2 FQNEAQ, per germline (reference sequence). Trimming removed 5 bases from V and 1 base from J, with 18 bases in between. The CDR3 loop is CASSPKEGGISYEQYF. CDR3 bases: TGTGCCAGCAGCCCCAAGGAGGGCGGGATTTCCTACGAGCAGTACTTC.

This sequence joins TRBV13 and TRBJ2-5; 9 bases are shared with TRBD1. V was clipped by 2 bases and J by 5 bases; unmatched bases: 15. The germline CDR1 and CDR2 sequences are PRHDT and FYEKMQ (reference sequence). The CDR3 consists of 18 residues. Written as DNA, the CDR3 is TGTGCCAGCAGCTTATTTATGACAGGGGGAACTGACCGGGAGACCCAGTACTTC. Translation gives CASSLFMTGGTDRETQYF.

As DNA, the CDR3 is TGTGCCAGTAGTACCGACAGGGAAGAGACCCAGTACTTC. It is translated as CASSTDREETQYF. This sequence joins TRBV19 and TRBJ2-5; TRBD1 aligns across 7 bases. The germline gives CDR1 LNHDA, CDR2 SQIVND (reference sequence). J lost 3 bases, V lost 4 bases, and 2 bases had no gene match. The CDR3 is made up of 13 amino acids.

The J gene is TRBJ2-1, the V gene TRBV5-6, with 8 bases identical to TRBD2. J was trimmed by 6 bases and V by 4 bases; bases with no gene match: 18. The length of the CDR3 is 18 residues. Germline loops: CDR1 SGHDT, CDR2 YYEEEE. CDR3 in amino acids: CASSLRLAGWGRGNEQFF. The CDR3 DNA sequence: TGTGCCAGCAGCCTGAGGTTAGCGGGGTGGGGCCGAGGCAATGAGCAGTTCTTC.